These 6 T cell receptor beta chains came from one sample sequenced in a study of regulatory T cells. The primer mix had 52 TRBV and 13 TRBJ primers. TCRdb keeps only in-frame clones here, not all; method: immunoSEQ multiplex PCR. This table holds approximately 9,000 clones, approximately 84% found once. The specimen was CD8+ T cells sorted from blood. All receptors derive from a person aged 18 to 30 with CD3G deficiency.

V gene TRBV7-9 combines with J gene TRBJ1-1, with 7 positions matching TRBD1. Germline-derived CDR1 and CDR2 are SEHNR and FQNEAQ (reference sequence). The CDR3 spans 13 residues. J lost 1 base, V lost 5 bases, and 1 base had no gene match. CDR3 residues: CASSGDRNTEAFF. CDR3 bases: TGTGCCAGCAGCGGGGACAGGAACACTGAAGCTTTCTTT.

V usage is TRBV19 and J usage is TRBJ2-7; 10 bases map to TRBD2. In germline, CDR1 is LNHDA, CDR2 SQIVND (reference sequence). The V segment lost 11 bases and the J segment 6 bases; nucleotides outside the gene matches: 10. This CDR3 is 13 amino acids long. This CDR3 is CASSAGGFGEQYF. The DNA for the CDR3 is TGTGCCTCTTCAGCGGGGGGGTTTGGCGAGCAGTACTTC.

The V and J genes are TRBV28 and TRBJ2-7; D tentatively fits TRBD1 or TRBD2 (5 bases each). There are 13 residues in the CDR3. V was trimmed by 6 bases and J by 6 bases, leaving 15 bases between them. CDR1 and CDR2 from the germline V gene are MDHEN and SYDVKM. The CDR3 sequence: CASSTLGDLEQYF. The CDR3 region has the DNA TGTGCCAGCAGCACCCTCGGGGACCTCGAGCAGTACTTC.

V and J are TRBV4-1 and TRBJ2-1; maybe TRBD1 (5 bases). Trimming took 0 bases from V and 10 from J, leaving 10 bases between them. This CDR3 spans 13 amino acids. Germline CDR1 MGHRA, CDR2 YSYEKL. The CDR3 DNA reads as TGCGCCAGCAGCCAAGATCCAGGACAAGAGCAGTTCTTC. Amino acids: CASSQDPGQEQFF.

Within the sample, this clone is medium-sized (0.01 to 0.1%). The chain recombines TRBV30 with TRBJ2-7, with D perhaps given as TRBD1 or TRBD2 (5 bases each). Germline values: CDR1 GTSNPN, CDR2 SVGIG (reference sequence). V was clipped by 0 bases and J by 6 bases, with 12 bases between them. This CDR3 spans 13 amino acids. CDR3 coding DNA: TGTGCCTGGAGTGTACAAAAGGGGACCGAGCAGTACTTC. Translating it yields CAWSVQKGTEQYF.

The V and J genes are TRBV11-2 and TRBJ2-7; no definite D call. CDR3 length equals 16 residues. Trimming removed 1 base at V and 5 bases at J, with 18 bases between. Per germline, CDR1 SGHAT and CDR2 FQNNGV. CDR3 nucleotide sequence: TGTGCCAGCAGCTTAGGTCGGGCTCGCAGCCCTAACGAGCAGTACTTC. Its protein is CASSLGRARSPNEQYF.